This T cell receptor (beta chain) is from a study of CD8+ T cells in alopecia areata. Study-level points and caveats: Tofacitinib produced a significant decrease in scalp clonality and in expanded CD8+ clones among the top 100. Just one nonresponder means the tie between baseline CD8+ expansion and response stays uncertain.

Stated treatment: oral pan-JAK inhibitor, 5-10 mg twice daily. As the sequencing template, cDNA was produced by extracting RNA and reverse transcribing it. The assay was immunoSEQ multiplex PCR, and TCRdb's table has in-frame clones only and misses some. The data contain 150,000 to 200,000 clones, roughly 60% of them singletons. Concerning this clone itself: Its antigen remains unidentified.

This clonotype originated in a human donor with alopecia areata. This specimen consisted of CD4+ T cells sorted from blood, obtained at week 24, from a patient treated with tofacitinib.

The CDR3 loop reads CASSPPSRADRVFYGYTF. The CDR3, as DNA: TGTGCCAGCTCACCACCCTCGAGGGCAGACAGGGTATTCTATGGCTACACCTTC. The J gene is TRBJ1-2, the V gene TRBV18; the match to TRBD1 covers 7 bases. V dropped 0 bases and J dropped 4; count of bases not matched to a gene: 14. CDR1 KGHSH and CDR2 LQKENI come from the germline V gene. This CDR3 region has 18 residues.